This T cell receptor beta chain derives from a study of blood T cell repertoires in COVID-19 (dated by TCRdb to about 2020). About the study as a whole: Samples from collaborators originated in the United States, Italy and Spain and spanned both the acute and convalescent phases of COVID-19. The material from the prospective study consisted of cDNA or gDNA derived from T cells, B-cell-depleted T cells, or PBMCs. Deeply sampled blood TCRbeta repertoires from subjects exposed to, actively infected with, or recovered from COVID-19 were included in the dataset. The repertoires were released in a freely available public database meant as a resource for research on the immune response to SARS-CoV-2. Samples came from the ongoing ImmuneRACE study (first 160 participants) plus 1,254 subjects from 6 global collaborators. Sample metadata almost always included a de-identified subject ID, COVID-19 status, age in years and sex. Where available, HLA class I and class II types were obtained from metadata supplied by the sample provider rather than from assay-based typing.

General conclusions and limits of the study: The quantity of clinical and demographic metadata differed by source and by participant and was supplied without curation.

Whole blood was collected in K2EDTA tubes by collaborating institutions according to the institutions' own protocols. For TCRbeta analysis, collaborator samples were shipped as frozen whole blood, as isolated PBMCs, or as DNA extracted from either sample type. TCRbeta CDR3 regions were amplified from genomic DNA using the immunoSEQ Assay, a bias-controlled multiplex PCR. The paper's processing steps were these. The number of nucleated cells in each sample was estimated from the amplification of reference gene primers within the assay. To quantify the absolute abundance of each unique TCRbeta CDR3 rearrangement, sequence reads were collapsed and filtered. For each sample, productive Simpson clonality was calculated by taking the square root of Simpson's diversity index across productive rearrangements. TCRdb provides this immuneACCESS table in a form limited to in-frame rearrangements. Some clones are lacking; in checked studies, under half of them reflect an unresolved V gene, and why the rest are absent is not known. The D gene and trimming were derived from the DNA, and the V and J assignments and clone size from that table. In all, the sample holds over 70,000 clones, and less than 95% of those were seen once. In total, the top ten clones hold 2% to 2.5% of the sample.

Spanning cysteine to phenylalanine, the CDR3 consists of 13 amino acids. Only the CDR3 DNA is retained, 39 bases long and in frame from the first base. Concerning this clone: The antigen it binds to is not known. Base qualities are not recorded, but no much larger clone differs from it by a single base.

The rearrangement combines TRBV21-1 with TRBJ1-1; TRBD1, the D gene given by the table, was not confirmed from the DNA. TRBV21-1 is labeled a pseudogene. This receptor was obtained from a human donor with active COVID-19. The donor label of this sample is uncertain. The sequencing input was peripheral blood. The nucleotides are TGTGCCAGCAGCAAACAATCGAACACTGAAGCTTTCTTT. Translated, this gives CASSKQSNTEAFF.